The 30 T cell receptor beta chains listed next were all sequenced from one sample in a study of shared clonotypes between healthy human individuals. Sequencing used immunoSEQ multiplex PCR; TCRdb keeps in-frame clones, though not all of them. The profile shows 2,500,000 or so clones, approximately 94% of them singletons. The sequenced material came from naive CD4+ T cells sorted from blood. Regarding subset: CD45RA+ positively selected. The source of these receptors is a man younger than 35 in good health.

The J gene is TRBJ1-5, the V gene TRBV30; D gene ambiguous. Between the trimmed V and J ends, which lost 6 bases and 4 bases, there was a span of 19 bases. CDR1 GTSNPN and CDR2 SVGIG come from the germline V gene (reference sequence). This CDR3 is 15 amino acids long. The CDR3 loop reads CACSYGSPKNQPQHF. The DNA for the CDR3 is TGTGCCTGCTCATACGGGTCGCCGAAAAATCAGCCCCAGCATTTT. Full variable domain (missing parts from reference TRBV30 and TRBJ1-5): SQTIHQWPATLVQPVGSPLSLECTVEGTSNPNLYWYRQAAGRGLQLLFYSVGIGQISSEVPQNLSASRPQDRQFILSSKKLLLSDSGFYLCACSYGSPKNQPQHFGDGTRLSIL.

J is TRBJ1-2 and V is TRBV5-1; 7 bases are a match to TRBD1. Germline V gives CDR1 SGHRS, CDR2 YFSETQ. CDR3 length: 13 amino acids. With V trimmed by 2 bases and J by 6 bases, 4 bases remained unmatched. The CDR3 is CASSFGQGDGYTF. The DNA of the CDR3 is TGCGCCAGCAGCTTTGGGCAGGGGGATGGCTACACCTTC.

This chain joins TRBV19 and TRBJ2-5; D is possibly TRBD2 (6 bases). Germline-derived CDR1 and CDR2 are LNHDA and SQIVND (reference sequence). The ends were cut back, 4 bases at V and 5 bases at J, with 11 bases in the middle. The CDR3 is 13 amino acids. The CDR3: CASSSSGSETQYF. In nucleotides, the CDR3 is TGTGCCAGTAGTAGCTCCGGGAGCGAGACCCAGTACTTC.

V and J are TRBV7-9 and TRBJ1-4; 9 nucleotides match TRBD1. The CDR3 extends over 14 amino acids. Germline V gives CDR1 SEHNR, CDR2 FQNEAQ (reference sequence). Trimming cost V 5 bases and J 8 bases; bases outside gene matches: 6. This chain's CDR3 is CASSMDRGGEKLFF. The CDR3 DNA sequence: TGTGCCAGCAGCATGGACAGGGGAGGGGAAAAACTGTTTTTT.

This chain connects TRBV19 to TRBJ1-6; no firm D call. V lost 3 bases and J 7 bases, leaving 13 bases between the germline ends. From germline, CDR1 is LNHDA and CDR2 SQIVND (reference sequence). This CDR3 comprises 15 residues. The CDR3 nucleotides are TGTGCCAGTAGTATCGGTTACACGGTCAATTCACCCCTCCACTTT. It codes for CASSIGYTVNSPLHF. The entire variable domain, with the rest obtained from reference TRBV19 and TRBJ1-6, is as follows: DGGITQSPKYLFRKEGQNVTLSCEQNLNHDAMYWYRQDPGQGLRLIYYSQIVNDFQKGDIAEGYSVSREKKESFPLTVTSAQKNPTAFYLCASSIGYTVNSPLHFGNGTRLTVT.

The chain recombines TRBV11-3 with TRBJ2-3; possibly TRBD2 for D (6 bases). Germline CDR1 is SGHNT and CDR2 is YENEEA. The CDR3 spans 15 residues. V dropped 5 bases and J dropped 6 bases, with 18 bases sitting between them. CDR3 loop: CASSLQAGAFDTQYF. CDR3 in DNA: TGTGCCAGCAGCCTCCAAGCGGGTGCCTTTGATACGCAGTATTTT.

This CDR3 reads CASSYGEFTGELFF. The CDR3 DNA follows: TGCGCCAGCAGCTATGGGGAATTCACCGGGGAGCTGTTTTTT. The chain employs TRBV5-1 and TRBJ2-2; D uncertain. Germline V gene sequence: CDR1 SGHRS, CDR2 YFSETQ. CDR3 length: 14 amino acids. V gave up 3 bases and J gave up 4 bases, with 10 bases separating them.

The chain links TRBV19 to TRBJ1-1; D gene uncertain. V was pared by 6 bases and J by 4 bases, with 18 bases between. Germline V gene lookup returns CDR1 LNHDA and CDR2 SQIVND (reference sequence). This CDR3 spans 15 amino acids. The CDR3, as DNA: TGTGCCAGTAGGATACAAACGGACCGGAGCACTGAAGCTTTCTTT. Its protein is CASRIQTDRSTEAFF. The entire variable domain, with the rest obtained from reference TRBV19 and TRBJ1-1, is as follows: DGGITQSPKYLFRKEGQNVTLSCEQNLNHDAMYWYRQDPGQGLRLIYYSQIVNDFQKGDIAEGYSVSREKKESFPLTVTSAQKNPTAFYLCASRIQTDRSTEAFFGQGTRLTVV.

V and J are TRBV9 and TRBJ1-4; D not resolved. The V gene lost 4 bases and the J gene lost 3 bases, with 13 bases spanning the gap. Looked up from germline, CDR1 is SGDLS and CDR2 is YYNGEE. The CDR3 totals 15 residues. The CDR3 nucleotides are TGTGCCAGCAGCCCCCACAGAAAACCTAATGAAAAACTGTTTTTT. Translated, it gives CASSPHRKPNEKLFF.

The chain recombines TRBV18 with TRBJ2-5; D is unresolved. Germline V lookup: CDR1 KGHSH, CDR2 LQKENI. The ends were cut back, 5 bases at V and 1 base at J, with 11 bases in the middle. The CDR3 totals 14 residues. The chain's CDR3 is CASSIGNPQETQYF. CDR3 coding DNA: TGTGCCAGCTCAATCGGAAACCCCCAAGAGACCCAGTACTTC.

The chain links TRBV7-2 to TRBJ2-7, with a tentative D call TRBD2 (6 bases). CDR1 and CDR2 from the germline V gene are SGHTA and FQGNSA. The CDR3 is 14 residues long. V was cut by 2 bases and J by 4 bases, with 12 bases left in between. The CDR3: CASSLRGGRYEQYF. DNA for the CDR3: TGTGCCAGCAGCTTACGTGGAGGGAGGTACGAGCAGTACTTC.

This chain's CDR3 is CASSTTRLAGAYEQYF. The CDR3 nucleotides are TGTGCCAGCAGCACGACTAGACTAGCGGGTGCCTACGAGCAGTACTTC. V is TRBV21-1 and J is TRBJ2-7; the D segment call TRBD2 is taken from the table without a DNA check. TRBV21-1 is reported as a pseudogene. This CDR3 region has 16 residues.

This chain joins TRBV9 and TRBJ1-6, with 7 bases identical to TRBD1. J lost 4 bases, V lost 3 bases, and 7 bases had no gene match. Germline V CDR1 and CDR2: SGDLS, YYNGEE. CDR3 length equals 16 residues. CDR3 amino acids: CASSADRAPYNSPLHF. CDR3 DNA: TGTGCCAGCAGCGCCGACAGGGCCCCATATAATTCACCCCTCCACTTT.

The rearrangement links TRBV4-3 to TRBJ1-5; 7 bases map to TRBD1. CDR3 size: 15 residues. The germline gives CDR1 LGHNA, CDR2 YSLEER. V dropped 0 bases and J dropped 7; count of bases not matched to a gene: 6. CDR3 in amino acids: CASSQDGPGGQPQHF. The CDR3 nucleotides are TGCGCCAGCAGCCAAGATGGGCCAGGGGGGCAGCCCCAGCATTTT.

The V call is TRBV30, the J call TRBJ1-1; D perhaps matches TRBD1 (5 bases). This CDR3 region has 13 residues. CDR1 and CDR2 from the germline V gene are GTSNPN and SVGIG (reference sequence). Trimming left V 4 bases short and J 4 bases short, with 13 bases between. The CDR3: CAWTAQGPTEAFF. In nucleotides, the CDR3 is TGTGCCTGGACCGCCCAGGGTCCCACTGAAGCTTTCTTT.

The chain couples TRBV6-5 to TRBJ1-6; no reliable D call. Trimming cost V 2 bases and J 4 bases, with 6 bases left between them. The V gene's germline CDR1 is MNHEY and CDR2 SVGAGI. The CDR3 is 14 amino acids. DNA of the CDR3: TGTGCCAGCAGTTACAGGGATTATAATTCACCCCTCCACTTT. It encodes CASSYRDYNSPLHF.

The DNA for the CDR3 is TGTGCCAGCAGCACCACTAGCGGGAGGGCCGGTGAGCAGTTCTTC. It codes for CASSTTSGRAGEQFF. The chain uses TRBV25-1 and TRBJ2-1, with 13 bases that match TRBD2. This CDR3 has 15 amino acids. J lost 9 bases, V lost 6 bases, and 8 bases had no gene match. CDR1 is MGHDK, CDR2 SYGVNS, per germline.

The chain has TRBV10-3 and TRBJ2-6, with D unresolved. Per germline, CDR1 ENHRY and CDR2 SYGVKD. V was trimmed by 4 bases and J by 0 bases, leaving 13 bases between them. CDR3 length: 17 amino acids. DNA of the CDR3: TGTGCCATCAGTGCGGGCCAGACCAACTCTGGGGCCAACGTCCTGACTTTC. As protein: CAISAGQTNSGANVLTF.

The chain employs TRBV10-3 and TRBJ1-2; TRBD1 agrees at 7 bases. V was pared by 6 bases and J by 6 bases, with 7 bases of the junction left unmatched. This CDR3 spans 13 amino acids. The V gene's germline CDR1 is ENHRY and CDR2 SYGVKD. Written as DNA, the CDR3 is TGTGCCATCAGCTTGACAGGGATCAATGGCTACACCTTC. Its protein is CAISLTGINGYTF.

The V gene is TRBV30, the J gene TRBJ1-6; D ambiguous. The germline V and J ends were trimmed by 5 bases and 9 bases, with 20 bases remaining between them. The CDR3 is made up of 15 amino acids. Germline CDR1 is GTSNPN and CDR2 is SVGIG (reference sequence). Here the CDR3 reads CAWALLAGRGSPLHF. Written as DNA, the CDR3 is TGTGCCTGGGCCTTACTCGCCGGCCGTGGTTCACCCCTCCACTTT.

The V gene is TRBV18, the J gene TRBJ2-1, with D possibly being TRBD1 (6 bases). CDR3 length equals 14 residues. CDR1 and CDR2 (germline): KGHSH, LQKENI. Between the trimmed V and J ends, which lost 3 bases and 5 bases, there was a span of 11 bases. The CDR3 DNA sequence: TGTGCCAGCTCACCCAGGGGACGCGACAATGAGCAGTTCTTC. Translation: CASSPRGRDNEQFF.

The V call is TRBV18, the J call TRBJ1-4; no clear D. Germline CDR1 reads KGHSH; CDR2 reads LQKENI. Between the trimmed V and J ends, which lost 6 bases and 8 bases, there was a span of 13 bases. The CDR3 runs 13 residues. CDR3 sequence reads: CASSWVRGEKLFF. Written as DNA, the CDR3 is TGTGCCAGCTCTTGGGTCAGAGGCGAAAAACTGTTTTTT.

The genes are TRBV6-1 and TRBJ2-1; D not resolved. The V end lost 2 bases, the J end lost 10 bases, and 6 bases lay between the germline ends. The CDR3 totals 11 residues. Per the germline V gene, CDR1 is MNHNS and CDR2 is SASEGT. Here the CDR3 reads CASSEFREQFF. CDR3 in DNA: TGTGCCAGCAGTGAATTTCGAGAGCAGTTCTTC.

The J gene is TRBJ2-1, the V gene TRBV9, with 9 bases identical to TRBD2. This CDR3 spans 15 amino acids. V was clipped by 4 bases and J by 2 bases; unmatched bases: 4. Germline-derived CDR1 and CDR2 are SGDLS and YYNGEE. DNA of the CDR3: TGTGCCAGCAGCCCGGGACTAGCCACCTACAATGAGCAGTTCTTC. It yields the protein CASSPGLATYNEQFF.

The chain has TRBV6-1 and TRBJ2-1; TRBD1 matches 7 bases. The trim removed 6 bases at V and 8 bases at J, leaving 13 bases unmatched. Germline lookup yields CDR1 MNHNS and CDR2 SASEGT. The CDR3 spans 15 residues. The chain's CDR3 is CASRERSLTGDEQFF. In DNA, the CDR3 is TGTGCCAGCAGGGAAAGGAGTCTCACAGGGGATGAGCAGTTCTTC.

This rearrangement joins TRBV7-2 to TRBJ2-1; D gene ambiguous. The CDR3 loop spans 12 amino acids. Germline CDR1 SGHTA, CDR2 FQGNSA. V was cut by 5 bases and J by 8 bases, with 10 bases left in between. This CDR3 is CASSRDRYEQFF. The CDR3 DNA reads TGTGCCAGCAGCAGGGATAGGTATGAGCAGTTCTTC.

J is TRBJ1-5 and V is TRBV7-5; no DNA check was done on the table's D call, TRBD1. TRBV7-5 is a pseudogene locus. CDR3 length: 19 amino acids. Here the CDR3 DNA reads TGTGCCAGAAGCTTAGAGAAGATAGGACATCAAAATAGCAATCAGCCCCAGCATTTT. Translated: CARSLEKIGHQNSNQPQHF.

The rearrangement uses TRBV19 and TRBJ2-2; D is unresolved. The V end lost 7 bases, the J end lost 4 bases, and 10 bases lay between the germline ends. Germline V gene data show CDR1 as LNHDA and CDR2 as SQIVND (reference sequence). The CDR3 length is 13 residues. The CDR3 loop is CASTRSATGELFF. CDR3 DNA: TGTGCCAGTACCCGTAGTGCCACCGGGGAGCTGTTTTTT.

This clone was seen only once. The J gene is TRBJ1-5, the V gene TRBV5-6; weak D call: TRBD1 (6 bases). Germline CDR1 and CDR2: SGHDT and YYEEEE. Trimming removed 3 bases from V and 2 bases from J, with 15 bases in between. This CDR3 region has 16 residues. The CDR3 DNA sequence: TGTGCCAGCAGCTCCGACCGGGGGCAGCGCAATCAGCCCCAGCATTTT. It codes for CASSSDRGQRNQPQHF.

This chain links TRBV6-6 with TRBJ2-3; TRBD2 aligns across 11 bases. The length of the CDR3 is 16 residues. V dropped 2 bases and J dropped 3; count of bases not matched to a gene: 4. Germline V lookup: CDR1 MNHNY, CDR2 SVGAGI (reference sequence). The DNA of the CDR3 is TGTGCCAGCAGTTACCCTAGCGGGGGGATAACAGATACGCAGTATTTT. Amino acid sequence: CASSYPSGGITDTQYF.